This T cell receptor (beta chain) is from a study of spatial heterogeneity in lung cancer. Across the study: Alpha-chain sequences were consistently detected in smaller numbers than beta-chain sequences.

This CDR3 is 15 amino acids long. Germline CDR1 reads DFQATT; CDR2 reads SNEGSKA (reference sequence). V was clipped by 5 bases and J by 7 bases; unmatched bases: 16. Sample time point: sample taken at primary tumor resection. Whole RNA, isolated from tumor, nontumor lung or frozen PBMC, was sequenced without prior sorting. Unique molecular identifiers tagged every individual TCR cDNA molecule. A single record per CDR3 protein comes from TCRdb applying MiXCR to the 5' RACE reads. The table records 2,000 to 3,000 distinct CDR3 sequences, under 15% of them present only once. Study-wide results and limits: Follow-up blood showed ubiquitous expanded tumor TCRs less than blood at resection did.

This clonotype was found many times. The antigen remains unidentified. This TCR came from a male donor with early-stage non-small cell lung cancer. The V and J genes are TRBV20-1 and TRBJ2-7; 8 bases map to TRBD2. The source was PBMCs, collected at surgery. CDR3 nucleotide sequence: TGCAGTGCTTCGAGCGGGAGCCCAGAAGGGGGGGAGCAGTACTTC. Its protein is CSASSGSPEGGEQYF.